Shown below are 17 T cell receptor beta chains from a single sample sequenced in a study of blood T cell repertoires in COVID-19 (dated by TCRdb to about 2020). Receptors were amplified or captured by the immunoSEQ multiplex PCR assay. TCRdb obtained this table from immuneACCESS and retained in-frame rearrangements with V and J assigned. These tables miss some clones; where compared with another copy, unresolved V genes account for less than half of the shortfall, and the remainder is unexplained. Recorded for this sample are a few hundred thousand clones; 75% to 90% of them occurred a single time. Approximately 2% of the sample goes to the ten largest clones. The sequencing sample was made of peripheral blood. All receptors come from a man in his thirties or forties who had recovered from COVID-19.

V is TRBV3-1 (or the pseudogene TRBV3-2) and J is TRBJ2-2; TRBD1 matches 8 bases. The CDR3 is 14 residues long. Germline CDR1 is LGHDT and CDR2 is YNNKEL (reference sequence). Trimming cost V 9 bases and J 0 bases; bases outside gene matches: 3. The CDR3, as DNA: TGTGCCAGTTTGGGACAGGCGAACACCGGGGAGCTGTTTTTT. Its protein is CASLGQANTGELFF.

This sequence joins TRBV4-2 and TRBJ2-3, with a weak D call TRBD2 (6 bases). Germline CDR1 reads LGHNA; CDR2 reads YNFKEQ. The germline V and J ends were trimmed by 4 bases and 5 bases, with 13 bases remaining between them. The CDR3 is 14 residues long. Here the CDR3 DNA reads TGTGCCAGCAGCCGCGCTAGGGGAGGAGATACGCAGTATTTT. Encoded protein: CASSRARGGDTQYF.

This chain links TRBV11-2 with TRBJ1-3; the match to TRBD1 covers 7 bases. CDR1 and CDR2 (germline): SGHAT, FQNNGV. The CDR3 extends over 17 amino acids. After removal of 4 bases from V and 1 base from J, the junction contained 10 bases not matched to a gene. The CDR3 protein is CASSSIVTGQSGNTIYF. CDR3 sequence (DNA): TGTGCCAGCAGCTCTATAGTGACAGGGCAGTCTGGAAACACCATATATTTT.

This clone was detected a few times. The V gene is TRBV6-5, the J gene TRBJ2-5; weak D call: TRBD2 (5 bases). The CDR3 extends over 14 amino acids. With 2 bases removed from V and 4 bases from J, the gap between germline ends came to 11 bases. CDR1 is MNHEY, CDR2 SVGAGI, per germline. CDR3 bases: TGTGCCAGCAGTTACCGGATAGAGGGAGAGACCCAGTACTTC. As protein: CASSYRIEGETQYF.

The V and J genes are TRBV5-1 and TRBJ1-3; D might be TRBD1 (5 bases). The CDR3 sequence is 18 residues long. Looked up from germline, CDR1 is SGHRS and CDR2 is YFSETQ. The V end lost 5 bases, the J end lost 2 bases, and 23 bases lay between the germline ends. The CDR3 spells CASRVRVSEGDAGNTIYF. CDR3 sequence (DNA): TGCGCCAGCAGGGTCAGGGTATCGGAAGGAGATGCTGGAAACACCATATATTTT.

This chain joins TRBV15 and TRBJ2-7, with 10 bases that match TRBD1. The CDR3 has 16 amino acids. Germline CDR1 and CDR2: LNHNV and YYDKDF (reference sequence). Trimming took 3 bases from V and 0 from J; bases not matched to a gene: 5. This CDR3 reads CATSRDGTGDSYEQYF. CDR3 nucleotides: TGTGCCACCAGCAGGGACGGGACAGGGGACTCCTACGAGCAGTACTTC.

This clone turned up a few times. The chain links TRBV18 to TRBJ1-4; TRBD1 agrees at 7 bases. V shed 1 base, J shed 3 bases, and the junction held 2 bases outside the gene matches. This CDR3 spans 15 amino acids. Germline CDR1 is KGHSH and CDR2 is LQKENI. Here the CDR3 reads CASSPRGQPNEKLFF. Here the CDR3 DNA reads TGTGCCAGCTCACCACGGGGACAGCCTAATGAAAAACTGTTTTTT.

The chain joins TRBV5-5 to TRBJ2-1, with D possibly matching TRBD1 (5 bases). Germline V gene sequence: CDR1 SGHKS, CDR2 YYEKEE (reference sequence). Trimming took off 5 bases at V and 12 bases at J, with 12 bases between the two ends. This CDR3 has 11 amino acids. CDR3 DNA sequence: TGTGCCAGCAGTCCACAGGTTCTGCAGTTCTTC. Amino acid sequence: CASSPQVLQFF.

This clone occurred once. The V gene is TRBV7-9, the J gene TRBJ2-2; D gene uncertain. The CDR3 totals 15 residues. Trimming cost V 5 bases and J 6 bases, with 16 bases left between them. Germline V gene data show CDR1 as SEHNR and CDR2 as FQNEAQ (reference sequence). The CDR3 DNA reads as TGTGCCAGCAGCCAAACCCCCTACGATTCCGGGGAGCTGTTTTTT. Translated: CASSQTPYDSGELFF.

The chain employs TRBV5-4 and TRBJ2-1, with 7 bases lining up with TRBD2. The CDR3 runs to 15 residues. V dropped 5 bases and J dropped 4; count of bases not matched to a gene: 9. Germline-derived CDR1 and CDR2 are SGHNT and YYREEE (reference sequence). CDR3 loop: CASRPTSAGYNEQFF. The CDR3 DNA follows: TGTGCCAGCAGGCCTACTAGCGCCGGATACAATGAGCAGTTCTTC.

The rearrangement links TRBV6-1 to TRBJ1-2; maybe TRBD1 (5 bases). V lost 2 bases to trimming and J lost 6 bases, with 16 bases between them. This CDR3 comprises 15 residues. From germline, CDR1 is MNHNS and CDR2 SASEGT. The CDR3 region is CASSESGARAHGYTF. Here the CDR3 DNA reads TGTGCCAGCAGTGAATCTGGGGCCAGGGCACATGGCTACACCTTC.

V is TRBV7-9 and J is TRBJ2-7, with no clear D. This CDR3 is 13 amino acids long. Germline V gene lookup returns CDR1 SEHNR and CDR2 FQNEAQ (reference sequence). Trimming removed 3 bases from V and 5 bases from J, with 11 bases in between. The CDR3 region is CASSFLTQDEQYF. The CDR3 region has the DNA TGTGCCAGCAGCTTCCTCACCCAGGACGAGCAGTACTTC.

The chain couples TRBV24-1 to TRBJ1-5, with 7 bases fitting TRBD1. Germline V CDR1 and CDR2: KGHDR, SFDVKD. J gave up 7 bases and V 5 bases, and 4 bases lay outside the gene matches. This CDR3 has 13 residues. The CDR3 region has the DNA TGTGCCACCAGTGGCGGACAGGACCAGCCCCAGCATTTT. It specifies CATSGGQDQPQHF.

The rearrangement links TRBV5-4 to TRBJ1-1; D is perhaps TRBD1 (5 bases). CDR1 SGHNT and CDR2 YYREEE come from the germline V gene (reference sequence). The CDR3 extends over 15 amino acids. V was clipped by 1 base and J by 0 bases, with 10 bases between them. The DNA of the CDR3 is TGTGCCAGCAGCTTGACAGGTATAATGAACACTGAAGCTTTCTTT. Translated, it gives CASSLTGIMNTEAFF.

The V call is TRBV5-1, the J call TRBJ1-2; D is perhaps TRBD1 (5 bases). The germline V gene encodes CDR1 SGHRS and CDR2 YFSETQ. CDR3 length: 15 amino acids. Trimming took 4 bases from V and 3 from J, leaving 16 bases between them. The CDR3 is CASSPSQVHDYGYTF. The CDR3 bases are TGCGCCAGCAGCCCTTCACAGGTTCACGACTATGGCTACACCTTC. Full variable domain (rest looked up from reference TRBV5-1 and TRBJ1-2): KAGVTQTPRYLIKTRGQQVTLSCSPISGHRSVSWYQQTPGQGLQFLFEYFSETQRNKGNFPGRFSGRQFSNSRSEMNVSTLELGDSALYLCASSPSQVHDYGYTFGSGTRLTVV.

This rearrangement joins TRBV9 to TRBJ2-3; TRBD2 aligns across 10 bases. This CDR3 has 14 amino acids. V lost 3 bases to trimming and J lost 13 bases; unmatched junction nucleotides: 11. Germline assignment: CDR1 SGDLS and CDR2 YYNGEE. The CDR3 nucleotides are TGTGCCAGCAGCGCCATTGAGGGACTAGCGATAGAGTATTTT. It encodes CASSAIEGLAIEYF.

This chain uses TRBV7-2 with TRBJ2-7, with D unclear. The CDR3 sequence is 13 residues long. Germline V gene data show CDR1 as SGHTA and CDR2 as FQGNSA. Trimming removed 1 base from V and 3 bases from J, with 7 bases in between. CDR3 DNA: TGTGCCAGCAGCTTAGGATTCGGCTACGAGCAGTACTTC. Protein product: CASSLGFGYEQYF. The whole variable domain, filled in from reference TRBV7-2 and TRBJ2-7, reads GAGVSQSPSNKVTEKGKDVELRCDPISGHTALYWYRQSLGQGLEFLIYFQGNSAPDKSGLPSDRFSAERTGGSVSTLTIQRTQQEDSAVYLCASSLGFGYEQYFGPGTRLTVT.